This TCR beta chain was obtained from a study of regulatory T cells in long-lasting Graves disease. This clonotype was recorded many times. The authors built TCR beta libraries using iRepertoire HTBI primers and Arm-PCR of CDR3 regions. TCRdb independently ran MiXCR on the multiplex PCR reads; one entry per CDR3 protein. The repertoire holds 200,000 to 250,000 distinct CDR3 sequences, roughly 20% seen once, with approximately 12% in the top ten. Time point indicated: newly diagnosed GD, antithyroid drugs for less than 3 months. The authors made the TCR library using RNA they extracted from PBMCs. With V trimmed by 5 bases and J by 9 bases, 12 bases remained unmatched. Germline CDR1 is MGHDK and CDR2 is SYGVNS. The CDR3 loop spans 15 amino acids. These data were likewise used in another study, on T cells in Graves' hyperthyroidism and ophthalmopathy.

The V gene is TRBV25-1, the J gene TRBJ1-4; 7 bases line up with TRBD1. The source was peripheral blood mononuclear cells (PBMCs), collected at new diagnosis, from a patient treated with antithyroid drugs. This sequence was found in a woman aged 30 to 39 with Graves disease. The CDR3 sequence is CASSPPTGRIQKLFF. CDR3 bases: TGTGCCAGCAGTCCACCGACAGGGAGGATCCAAAAACTGTTTTTT. Together with reference TRBV25-1 and TRBJ1-4, the CDR3 gives the full variable domain: EADIYQTPRYLVIGTGKKITLECSQTMGHDKMYWYQQDPGMELHLIHYSYGVNSTEKGDLSSESTVSRIRTEHFPLTLESARPSHTSQYLCASSPPTGRIQKLFFGSGTQLSVL.